This T cell receptor (beta chain) was recorded in a study of blood T cell repertoires in COVID-19. Study at large: Acute and convalescent COVID-19 specimens originated in the United States, Italy and Spain.

This clone has just one count. Per the germline V gene, CDR1 is KGHSH and CDR2 is LQKENI. V gave up 3 bases and J gave up 8 bases; unmatched junction bases: 9. This CDR3 spans 14 amino acids. Repertoires were generated with immunoSEQ multiplex PCR, while TCRdb's copy carries only in-frame clones and drops some. The sample contains 150,000 to 200,000 clones, less than 90% of which appear only once. Sequencing input: peripheral blood. V gene TRBV18 combines with J gene TRBJ1-1; 7 bases are a match to TRBD1. This receptor was identified in a man aged 55 to 70 with acute or convalescent COVID-19. CDR3 sequence reads: CASSPQSDRREAFF. The CDR3 DNA sequence: TGTGCCAGCTCACCTCAATCGGACAGGCGAGAAGCTTTCTTT.